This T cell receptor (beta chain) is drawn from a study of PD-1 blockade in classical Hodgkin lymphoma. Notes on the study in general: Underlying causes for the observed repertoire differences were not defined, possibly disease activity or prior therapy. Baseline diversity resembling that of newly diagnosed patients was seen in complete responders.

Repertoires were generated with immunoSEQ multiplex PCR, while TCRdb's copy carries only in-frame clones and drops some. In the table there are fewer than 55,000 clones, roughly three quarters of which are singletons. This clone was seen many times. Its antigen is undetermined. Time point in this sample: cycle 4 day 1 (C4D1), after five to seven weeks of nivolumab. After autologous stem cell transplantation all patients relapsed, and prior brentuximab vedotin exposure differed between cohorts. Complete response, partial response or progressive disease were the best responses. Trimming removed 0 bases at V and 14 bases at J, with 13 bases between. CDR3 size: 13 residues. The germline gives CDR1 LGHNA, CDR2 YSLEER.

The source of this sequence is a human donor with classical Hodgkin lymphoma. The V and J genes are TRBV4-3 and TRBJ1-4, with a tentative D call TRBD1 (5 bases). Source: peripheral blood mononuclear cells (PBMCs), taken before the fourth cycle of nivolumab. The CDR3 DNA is TGCGCCAGCAGCCAAGACTGGGACTCCGTTCTGTTTTTT. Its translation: CASSQDWDSVLFF.